The rows below give T cell receptor beta chains drawn from one sample of a study of T cells in Graves' hyperthyroidism and ophthalmopathy. Using its own MiXCR run on the multiplex PCR reads, TCRdb lists one record per CDR3 protein. This table has about 290,000 distinct CDR3 sequences, 13% to 15% appearing once. The material sequenced was blood. The receptors were gathered from a woman in her 50s with Graves' hyperthyroidism that later progressed to Graves' ophthalmopathy. CDR3s include the opening cysteine and the closing phenylalanine or tryptophan. D genes are given only for firm matches. Size tells how often a clone was seen (once, few, many) or the class of an expanded clone, and some rows leave it out.

V gene	clone size	D gene	J gene	CDR3 protein	CDR3 DNA
TRBV3-1	many	.	TRBJ2-7	CASSQEARALKYEQYF	TGTGCCAGCAGCCAAGAAGCCAGGGCCCTGAAATACGAGCAGTACTTC
TRBV6-1	many	TRBD1	TRBJ1-1	CATGTDRVRLNTEAFF	TGTGCCACGGGGACCGACAGGGTTAGGTTGAACACTGAAGCTTTCTTT
TRBV9	many	.	TRBJ2-5	CASSVAVQTETQYF	TGTGCCAGCAGCGTAGCTGTGCAGACCGAGACCCAGTACTTC
TRBV27	many	TRBD2	TRBJ2-1	CASSSTPPSGLAGGNEQFF	TGTGCCAGCAGTTCCACGCCCCCCTCGGGACTAGCGGGGGGTAATGAGCAGTTCTTC
TRBV7-9	many	TRBD1	TRBJ2-7	CASSLLGPGGSYEQYF	TGTGCCAGCAGCCTCTTAGGACCAGGGGGCTCCTACGAGCAGTACTTC
TRBV30	many	.	TRBJ2-2	CAWSRGRTGELFF	TGTGCCTGGAGTAGGGGACGGACCGGGGAGCTGTTTTTT
TRBV27	few	TRBD1	TRBJ2-1	CASSRDRPYNEQFF	TGTGCCAGCAGTAGGGACAGGCCCTACAATGAGCAGTTCTTC
TRBV9	.	TRBD1	TRBJ1-3	CASSVDRTTGNTIYF	TGTGCCAGCAGCGTGGACAGGACAACTGGAAACACCATATATTTT
TRBV30	.	.	TRBJ1-2	CALNSDAGSGYTF	TGTGCCTTGAATTCCGACGCAGGGAGCGGCTACACCTTC
TRBV6-6	many	.	TRBJ1-6	CASSYSIRHNSPLHF	TGTGCCAGCAGTTACTCGATCAGGCATAATTCACCCCTCCACTTT
TRBV5-1	.	TRBD2	TRBJ2-5	CASSFSQGGETQYF	TGCGCCAGCAGCTTTAGCCAGGGAGGGGAGACCCAGTACTTC
TRBV5-1	.	.	TRBJ1-1	CASSLPLDTYTEAFF	TGCGCCAGCAGCTTGCCTTTGGACACCTACACTGAAGCTTTCTTT
TRBV5-1	.	.	TRBJ1-4	CASSDAQGRNEKLFF	TGCGCCAGCAGCGACGCCCAGGGCAGAAATGAAAAACTGTTTTTT
TRBV7-3	.	TRBD1	TRBJ2-2	CASSPHPSGTGFTELFF	TGTGCCAGCAGCCCCCACCCCTCCGGGACAGGGTTTACGGAGCTGTTTTTT
TRBV11-2	many	.	TRBJ2-3	CASSLAPTATQYF	TGTGCCAGCAGCTTAGCCCCAACAGCTACCCAGTATTTT
TRBV6-1	many	.	TRBJ2-7	CASRSSRTRTSYEQYF	TGTGCCAGCAGATCCTCTAGAACCCGTACCTCCTACGAGCAGTACTTC
TRBV30	medium-sized	.	TRBJ2-2	CAWIGPAQYTGELFF	TGTGCCTGGATTGGGCCAGCGCAGTACACCGGGGAGCTGTTTTTT
TRBV13	many	.	TRBJ2-2	CASSLEGANTGELFF	TGTGCCAGCAGCTTAGAGGGAGCGAACACCGGGGAGCTGTTTTTT
TRBV7-6	few	TRBD2	TRBJ2-1	CASSLVAGVMDEQFF	TGTGCCAGCAGCTTAGTGGCGGGAGTGATGGATGAGCAGTTCTTC
TRBV5-6	many	.	TRBJ2-7	CASRPVRIGAYEQYF	TGTGCCAGCAGGCCGGTACGGATCGGGGCTTACGAGCAGTACTTC
TRBV7-2	many	.	TRBJ1-5	CASSLVTANQPQHF	TGTGCCAGCAGCTTAGTGACAGCGAATCAGCCCCAGCATTTT
TRBV10-1	few	TRBD2	TRBJ2-2	CASSEIAGEGTGELFF	TGCGCCAGCAGTGAGATAGCGGGAGAGGGGACCGGGGAGCTGTTTTTT
TRBV7-9	few	TRBD1	TRBJ2-3	CASSDRDRAADTQYF	TGTGCCAGCAGCGACCGGGACAGGGCCGCAGATACGCAGTATTTT
TRBV6-1	.	.	TRBJ2-1	CASSVPVYNEQFF	TGTGCCAGCTCCGTCCCGGTTTACAATGAGCAGTTCTTC
TRBV7-8	.	TRBD1	TRBJ1-1	CASSKSQGAYTEAFF	TGTGCCAGCAGTAAATCTCAGGGGGCGTACACTGAAGCTTTCTTT
TRBV12-3/TRBV12-4	many	TRBD1	TRBJ1-2	CASSLRDRDGYTF	TGTGCCAGCAGTTTAAGGGACAGGGATGGCTACACCTTC
TRBV2	many	TRBD2	TRBJ2-1	CASTLAGVINEQFF	TGTGCCAGCACCCTAGCGGGAGTCATCAATGAGCAGTTCTTC
TRBV12-3/TRBV12-4	.	.	TRBJ1-1	CASSQGWNTEAFF	TGTGCCAGCAGCCAGGGCTGGAACACTGAAGCTTTCTTT
TRBV11-2	many	.	TRBJ1-5	CASRQGINQPQHF	TGTGCCAGCAGACAGGGAATCAATCAGCCCCAGCATTTT
TRBV6-1	.	.	TRBJ1-1	CASSEGGSTEAFF	TGTGCCAGCAGTGAAGGGGGGTCGACTGAAGCTTTCTTT
TRBV30	few	.	TRBJ2-3	CAWLNRGGREGGTDTQYF	TGTGCCTGGCTGAACAGGGGGGGGAGGGAAGGTGGCACAGATACGCAGTATTTT
TRBV20-1	many	.	TRBJ2-6	CSARDLGTPGANVLTF	TGCAGTGCTAGAGATCTTGGGACGCCTGGGGCCAACGTCCTGACTTTC
TRBV28	many	.	TRBJ1-1	CASSFIAGGGEAFF	TGTGCCAGCAGTTTTATAGCGGGGGGGGGTGAAGCTTTCTTT
TRBV3-1	many	TRBD1	TRBJ1-2	CASSPRGFYGYTF	TGTGCCAGCAGTCCCAGGGGGTTCTATGGCTACACCTTC
TRBV11-2	many	.	TRBJ2-1	CASSSLRRGSNNEQFF	TGTGCCAGCAGTTCCTTACGCAGGGGTTCCAACAATGAGCAGTTCTTC
TRBV6-1	many	.	TRBJ2-5	CASKIAVEETQYF	TGTGCCAGCAAAATAGCGGTAGAAGAGACCCAGTACTTC
TRBV7-2	many	TRBD2	TRBJ2-1	CASSYDILTRLAGYNEQFF	TGTGCCAGCAGCTACGACATACTAACCAGACTAGCGGGGTACAATGAGCAGTTCTTC
TRBV9	many	TRBD2	TRBJ2-7	CASSEGTSGRLRGYEQYF	TGTGCCAGCAGCGAGGGGACTAGCGGGAGGTTGAGGGGCTACGAGCAGTACTTC
TRBV11-2	many	.	TRBJ2-3	CASSEPGHTPDTQYF	TGTGCCAGCAGCGAGCCGGGACACACTCCAGATACGCAGTATTTT
TRBV20-1	many	.	TRBJ2-3	CSARELVGDTQYF	TGCAGTGCTAGAGAGCTCGTAGGGGATACGCAGTATTTT
TRBV6-1	.	TRBD1	TRBJ1-5	CASSAGQDQPQHF	TGTGCCAGCAGTGCGGGACAGGATCAGCCCCAGCATTTT
TRBV2	many	.	TRBJ2-1	CASSGLIADRFF	TGTGCCAGCAGTGGACTCATAGCGGATAGGTTCTTC
TRBV6-2/TRBV6-3	.	TRBD2	TRBJ2-7	CASSSHSGSPGEQYF	TGTGCCAGCAGTTCCCACAGCGGGAGCCCCGGGGAGCAGTACTTC
TRBV20-1	many	.	TRBJ1-4	CSAEADSPNEKLFF	TGCAGTGCCGAAGCGGACAGCCCTAATGAAAAACTGTTTTTT
TRBV30	.	.	TRBJ2-5	CAWSHLGPARSKTQYF	TGTGCCTGGAGCCATCTAGGGCCCGCTCGTTCAAAGACCCAGTACTTC